This T cell receptor beta chain was observed in a study of metastatic and nonmetastatic thyroid tumors. Across the whole study: Malignant and benign thyroid patients had repertoires compared in peripheral blood and tumor or nodule tissue. The study's findings and limits: Reported TCR beta diversity, measured in blood and tumor, was significantly higher for malignant thyroid tumors than for benign nodules.

CDR3 size: 20 residues. Germline CDR1 MNHEY, CDR2 SVGEGT. Trimming removed 2 bases from V and 0 bases from J, with 26 bases in between. All patients reached thyroid surgery having received no treatment beforehand. Original processing methods: The study's classifier, a distant-metastasis tool for papillary thyroid cancer, was built using CDR3 differences across clinicopathological groups. MiXCR was used by TCRdb to re-call the PCR reads. TCRdb's processing, not the authors' own work, is the source of the V and J calls. The sample contains about 3,800 clones, roughly 35% of which appear only once. Notes on this clone: Its target is unknown.

The specimen sequenced was adjacent normal tissue. The chain carries TRBV6-2 or TRBV6-3 and TRBJ2-7; maybe TRBD2 (6 bases). This receptor was obtained from a male donor with papillary thyroid cancer or a benign thyroid nodule (not recorded which). Some clones in this sample may be carry-over from other donors' samples. The CDR3, as DNA: TGTGCCAGCAGTTACGCAATCACCGGGACTCCGGCCCGCCTCTCCTACGAGCAGTACTTC. It translates to CASSYAITGTPARLSYEQYF.